This T cell receptor (beta chain) was observed in a study of post-analysis software for immune sequencing data. About the study: Several disease courses (relapsing-remitting, secondary progressive and progressive-relapsing) of multiple sclerosis were included. Findings and limits, study-wide: Batch-mates among the samples co-clustered strongly by F measure. Relative to controls, patients with multiple sclerosis showed significantly lower normalized Chao1 diversity. Compared with controls, patients had more of about five TRBV segments, including TRBV5-6, TRBV5-1 and TRBV20-1.

Regarding this clonotype: The antigen is unknown.

V dropped 7 bases and J dropped 1 base, with 16 bases sitting between them. This CDR3 is built from 15 residues. Unique molecular identifiers were carried by the TCR beta cDNA libraries. One entry per CDR3 protein results from TCRdb running MiXCR on the PCR reads. The table has roughly 800,000 distinct CDR3 sequences, just under 30% seen once. The rearrangement joins TRBV12-3 or TRBV12-4 to TRBJ1-1; a weak D match, TRBD1 (6 bases). Material: blood. The source is a girl aged 10-17 years with multiple sclerosis. The CDR3 bases are TGTGCCAGCATTCTGGGGGGGCAGAGGAACACTGAAGCTTTCTTT. It translates to CASILGGQRNTEAFF.